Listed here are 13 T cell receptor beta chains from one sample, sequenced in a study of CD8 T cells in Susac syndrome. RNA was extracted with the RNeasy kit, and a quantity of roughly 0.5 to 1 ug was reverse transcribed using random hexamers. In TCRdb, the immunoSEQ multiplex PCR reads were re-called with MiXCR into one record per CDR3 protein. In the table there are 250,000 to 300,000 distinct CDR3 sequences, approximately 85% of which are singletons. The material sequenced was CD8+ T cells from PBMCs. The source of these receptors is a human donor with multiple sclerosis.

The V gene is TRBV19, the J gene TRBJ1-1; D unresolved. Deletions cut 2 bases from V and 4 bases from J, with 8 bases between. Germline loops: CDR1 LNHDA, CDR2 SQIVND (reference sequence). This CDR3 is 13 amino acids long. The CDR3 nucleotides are TGTGCCAGTAGTATATTCGGTAGCACTGAAGCTTTCTTT. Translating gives CASSIFGSTEAFF. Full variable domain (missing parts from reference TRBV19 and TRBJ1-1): DGGITQSPKYLFRKEGQNVTLSCEQNLNHDAMYWYRQDPGQGLRLIYYSQIVNDFQKGDIAEGYSVSREKKESFPLTVTSAQKNPTAFYLCASSIFGSTEAFFGQGTRLTVV.

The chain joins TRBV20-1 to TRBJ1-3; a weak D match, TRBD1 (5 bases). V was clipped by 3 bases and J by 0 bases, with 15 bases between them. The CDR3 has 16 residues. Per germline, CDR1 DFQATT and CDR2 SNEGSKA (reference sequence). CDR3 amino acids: CSARASTVDSGNTIYF. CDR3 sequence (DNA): TGCAGTGCTAGGGCGTCGACAGTGGACTCTGGAAACACCATATATTTT.

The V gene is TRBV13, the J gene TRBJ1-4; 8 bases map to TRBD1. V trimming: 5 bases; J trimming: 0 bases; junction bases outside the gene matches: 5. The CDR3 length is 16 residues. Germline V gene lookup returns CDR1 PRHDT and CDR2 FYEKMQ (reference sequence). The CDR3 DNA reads TGTGCCAGCAGCCACGGGACAGGTGCAACTAATGAAAAACTGTTTTTT. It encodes CASSHGTGATNEKLFF.

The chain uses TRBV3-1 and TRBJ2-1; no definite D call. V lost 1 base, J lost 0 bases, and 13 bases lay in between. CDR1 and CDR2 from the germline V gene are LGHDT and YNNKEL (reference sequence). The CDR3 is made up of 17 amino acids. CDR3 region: CASSQVGSAGSYNEQFF. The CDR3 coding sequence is TGTGCCAGCAGCCAAGTGGGAAGCGCCGGCTCCTACAATGAGCAGTTCTTC.

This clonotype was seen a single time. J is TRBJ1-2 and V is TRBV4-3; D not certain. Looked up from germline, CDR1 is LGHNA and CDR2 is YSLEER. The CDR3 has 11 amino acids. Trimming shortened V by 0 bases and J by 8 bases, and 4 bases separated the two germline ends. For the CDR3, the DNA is TGCGCCAGCAGCCAAGAGCGAGGCTACACCTTC. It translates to CASSQERGYTF.

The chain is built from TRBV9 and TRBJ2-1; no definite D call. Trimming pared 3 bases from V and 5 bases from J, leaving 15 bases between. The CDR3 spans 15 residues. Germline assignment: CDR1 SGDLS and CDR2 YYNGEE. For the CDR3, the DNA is TGTGCCAGCAGCGGAAAAAGTTTGCCGAACAATGAGCAGTTCTTC. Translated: CASSGKSLPNNEQFF.

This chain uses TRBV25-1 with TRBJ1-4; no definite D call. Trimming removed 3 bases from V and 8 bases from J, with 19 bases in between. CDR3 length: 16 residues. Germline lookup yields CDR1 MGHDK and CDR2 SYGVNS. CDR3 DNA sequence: TGTGCCAGCAGTGATCCAGACGCCTACTTAGGGGAAAAACTGTTTTTT. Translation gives CASSDPDAYLGEKLFF.

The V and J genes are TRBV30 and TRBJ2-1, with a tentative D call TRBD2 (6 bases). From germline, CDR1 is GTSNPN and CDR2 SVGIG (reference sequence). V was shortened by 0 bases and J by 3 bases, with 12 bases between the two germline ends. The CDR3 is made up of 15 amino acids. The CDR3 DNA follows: TGTGCCTGGAGTGTAGGTTTGGGACTCTACAATGAGCAGTTCTTC. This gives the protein CAWSVGLGLYNEQFF. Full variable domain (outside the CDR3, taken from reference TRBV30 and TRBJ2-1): SQTIHQWPATLVQPVGSPLSLECTVEGTSNPNLYWYRQAAGRGLQLLFYSVGIGQISSEVPQNLSASRPQDRQFILSSKKLLLSDSGFYLCAWSVGLGLYNEQFFGPGTRLTVL.

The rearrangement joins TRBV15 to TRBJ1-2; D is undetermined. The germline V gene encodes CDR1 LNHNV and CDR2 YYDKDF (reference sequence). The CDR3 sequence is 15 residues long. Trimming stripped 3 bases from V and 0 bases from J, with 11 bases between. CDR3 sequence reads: CATSRETFPNYGYTF. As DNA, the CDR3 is TGTGCCACCAGCAGGGAGACATTCCCTAACTATGGCTACACCTTC.

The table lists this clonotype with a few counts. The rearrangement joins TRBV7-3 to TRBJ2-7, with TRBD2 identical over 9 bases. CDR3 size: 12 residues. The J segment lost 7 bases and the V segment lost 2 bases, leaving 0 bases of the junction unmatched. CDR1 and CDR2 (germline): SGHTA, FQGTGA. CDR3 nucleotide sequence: TGTGCCAGCAGCTTACTAGCGGGAGAGCAGTACTTC. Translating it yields CASSLLAGEQYF.

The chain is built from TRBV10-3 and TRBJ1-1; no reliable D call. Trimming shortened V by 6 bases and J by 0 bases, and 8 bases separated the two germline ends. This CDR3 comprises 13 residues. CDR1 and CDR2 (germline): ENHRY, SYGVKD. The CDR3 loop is CAISGNMNTEAFF. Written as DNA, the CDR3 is TGTGCCATCAGCGGAAACATGAACACTGAAGCTTTCTTT.

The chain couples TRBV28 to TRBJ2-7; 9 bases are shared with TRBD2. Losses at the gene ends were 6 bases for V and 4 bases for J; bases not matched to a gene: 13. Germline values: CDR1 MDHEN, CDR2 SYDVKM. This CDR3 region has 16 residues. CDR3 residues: CASRPDTLAGVYEQYF. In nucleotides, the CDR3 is TGTGCCAGCAGACCCGATACGTTAGCGGGAGTTTACGAGCAGTACTTC. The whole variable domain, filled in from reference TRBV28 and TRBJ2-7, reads DVKVTQSSRYLVKRTGEKVFLECVQDMDHENMFWYRQDPGLGLRLIYFSYDVKMKEKGDIPEGYSVSREKKERFSLILESASTNQTSMYLCASRPDTLAGVYEQYFGPGTRLTVT.

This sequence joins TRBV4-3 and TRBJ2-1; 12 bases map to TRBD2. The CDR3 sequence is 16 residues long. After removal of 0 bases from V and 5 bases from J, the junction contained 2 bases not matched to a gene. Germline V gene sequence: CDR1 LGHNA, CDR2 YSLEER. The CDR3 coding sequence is TGCGCCAGCAGCCAAGATCGGACTAGCGGGAACAATGAGCAGTTCTTC. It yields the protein CASSQDRTSGNNEQFF.